A single sample is the source of the 21 T cell receptor beta chains below, sequenced in a study of T cells after yellow fever vaccination. TCRdb used MiXCR to reprocess the 5' RACE reads, holding one entry per CDR3 protein. The data contain more than 250,000 distinct CDR3 sequences, around 6.8% of them seen just once; the ten biggest clones take up 15% to 20%. The sequences come from PBMCs, collected around 45 days after the first yellow fever vaccination. These TCRs come from a man aged 18 to 29 who received the YFV17D yellow fever vaccine.

This clonotype has a handful of counts. The rearrangement joins TRBV7-2 to TRBJ2-1; 11 positions match TRBD1. CDR3 length equals 16 residues. The V and J ends lost 4 bases and 10 bases, in that order; junction bases with no gene match: 12. Germline V CDR1 and CDR2: SGHTA, FQGNSA. Here the CDR3 DNA reads TGTGCCAGCAGCTGGGACCTAGGACAGGGGGCGAGAGAGCAGTTCTTC. Translation: CASSWDLGQGAREQFF.

At least ten counts were recorded for this clonotype. The rearrangement uses TRBV12-3 or TRBV12-4 and TRBJ2-4; 13 bases line up with TRBD2. The CDR3 has 16 residues. V was pared by 3 bases and J by 5 bases, with 4 bases of the junction left unmatched. This CDR3 reads CASSLTSGGLQNIQYF. In nucleotides, the CDR3 is TGTGCCAGCAGTTTGACTAGCGGGGGGTTGCAAAACATTCAGTACTTC.

This clonotype has more than one count but fewer than ten. The rearrangement uses TRBV6-2 or TRBV6-3 and TRBJ2-7; no clear D. Germline-derived CDR1 and CDR2 are MNHEY and SVGEGT. The V end lost 6 bases, the J end lost 3 bases, and 18 bases lay between the germline ends. This CDR3 contains 15 residues. DNA for the CDR3: TGTGCCAGCAGCAGAAAACGACCCCGCTTCTACGAGCAGTACTTC. This gives the protein CASSRKRPRFYEQYF.

This clonotype appeared a few times. CDR3 residues: CASSPNLYSGANVLTF. CDR3 coding DNA: TGTGCCAGCTCACCAAATCTTTACTCTGGGGCCAACGTCCTGACTTTC. This sequence joins TRBV18 and TRBJ2-6, with D unclear. Between the trimmed V and J ends, which lost 2 bases and 0 bases, there was a span of 8 bases. The CDR3 has 16 amino acids. Germline CDR1 and CDR2: KGHSH and LQKENI.

This clonotype was recorded a few times. The chain has TRBV6-2 or TRBV6-3 and TRBJ2-7; D unresolved. In germline, CDR1 is MNHEY, CDR2 SVGEGT. With 0 bases removed from V and 3 bases from J, the gap between germline ends came to 15 bases. The CDR3 has 16 residues. The CDR3 spells CASSYSVQKSRYEQYV. The CDR3 DNA reads as TGTGCCAGCAGTTACTCGGTACAAAAAAGCCGCTACGAGCAGTACGTC.

The chain couples TRBV3-1 to TRBJ2-5; D gene unclear. Germline V gives CDR1 LGHDT, CDR2 YNNKEL (reference sequence). The CDR3 is made up of 13 amino acids. Deletions cut 2 bases from V and 0 bases from J, with 4 bases between. CDR3 sequence: CASSQSYQETQYF. The CDR3, as DNA: TGTGCCAGCAGCCAAAGCTACCAAGAGACCCAGTACTTC.

The chain combines TRBV19 with TRBJ1-6; D uncertain. The V gene's germline CDR1 is LNHDA and CDR2 SQIVND (reference sequence). This CDR3 is 14 amino acids long. The V end lost 6 bases, the J end lost 9 bases, and 15 bases lay between the germline ends. Here the CDR3 reads CASSSDYVSSPLHF. CDR3 DNA sequence: TGTGCCAGTAGCTCGGACTATGTTTCTTCACCCCTCCACTTT.

The chain couples TRBV20-1 to TRBJ2-3; tentative D call: TRBD1 (6 bases). The CDR3 covers 14 residues. V lost 2 bases and J lost 0, with 9 bases in between. Per germline, CDR1 DFQATT and CDR2 SNEGSKA (reference sequence). CDR3 sequence: CSARTGSSTDTQYF. CDR3 coding DNA: TGCAGTGCTAGAACAGGGTCTAGCACAGATACGCAGTATTTT.

In its sample, this clonotype was seen a few times. The chain is built from TRBV9 and TRBJ2-3; 14 nucleotides align to TRBD2. J was trimmed by 8 bases and V by 1 base; bases with no gene match: 6. The CDR3 sequence is 16 residues long. CDR1 SGDLS and CDR2 YYNGEE come from the germline V gene. Here the CDR3 reads CASSVQGLAGVGTQYF. Written as DNA, the CDR3 is TGTGCCAGCAGCGTACAGGGACTAGCGGGGGTTGGTACGCAGTATTTT.

A few counts support this clonotype. This chain uses TRBV7-3 with TRBJ2-1; TRBD2 aligns across 10 bases. V lost 5 bases and J lost 9; bases outside the gene matches: 13. CDR3 size: 16 residues. From germline, CDR1 is SGHTA and CDR2 FQGTGA. CDR3 sequence (DNA): TGTGCCAGCAGCAAAAGGGGAGAGCGGGGGGGAACTGAGCAGTTCTTC. It translates to CASSKRGERGGTEQFF.

There are a few counts of this clonotype. This chain joins TRBV7-2 and TRBJ2-1; 7 nucleotides align to TRBD2. The CDR3 length is 16 residues. The germline CDR1 and CDR2 sequences are SGHTA and FQGNSA. V dropped 6 bases and J dropped 2; count of bases not matched to a gene: 10. The CDR3 loop is CASRGPRSGAYNEQFF. As DNA, the CDR3 is TGTGCCAGCAGGGGACCCAGGAGCGGGGCCTACAATGAGCAGTTCTTC.

V gene TRBV4-3 combines with J gene TRBJ1-4; 7 nucleotides agree with TRBD1. The germline V gene encodes CDR1 LGHNA and CDR2 YSLEER. The CDR3 consists of 15 residues. V was pared by 3 bases and J by 8 bases, with 9 bases of the junction left unmatched. CDR3 sequence (DNA): TGCGCCAGCAGCCAGGACGACAGGGTTACCGAAAAACTGTTTTTT. As protein: CASSQDDRVTEKLFF.

J is TRBJ2-7 and V is TRBV5-1; the D is unclear. The CDR3 sequence is 14 residues long. Germline V gene data show CDR1 as SGHRS and CDR2 as YFSETQ. Trimming removed 0 bases at V and 0 bases at J, with 7 bases between. In DNA, the CDR3 is TGCGCCAGCAGCTTGGAAAGGGCCTCCTACGAGCAGTACTTC. This translates into CASSLERASYEQYF.

Many counts were recorded for this clonotype. The rearrangement links TRBV4-2 to TRBJ2-5, with 8 bases aligning to TRBD1. Germline loops: CDR1 LGHNA, CDR2 YNFKEQ. V trimming: 1 base; J trimming: 4 bases; junction bases outside the gene matches: 8. CDR3 size: 16 residues. The DNA for the CDR3 is TGTGCCAGCAGCCAAGTCGCAGGGGGCCTGGGAGAGACCCAGTACTTC. Its translation is CASSQVAGGLGETQYF.

The J gene is TRBJ1-6, the V gene TRBV12-3 or TRBV12-4; D not resolved. CDR3 length: 14 amino acids. The V gene lost 6 bases and the J gene lost 9 bases, with 15 bases spanning the gap. CDR3 sequence: CASSYDPLGSPLHF. The DNA of the CDR3 is TGTGCCAGCAGCTATGACCCATTGGGTTCACCCCTCCACTTT.

This clonotype was observed a handful of times. The chain employs TRBV5-1 and TRBJ2-7, with 10 bases identical to TRBD2. J lost 0 bases, V lost 2 bases, and 8 bases had no gene match. This CDR3 contains 17 residues. Germline V gives CDR1 SGHRS, CDR2 YFSETQ. CDR3 loop: CASSLLAGPLSSYEQYF. CDR3 DNA: TGCGCCAGCAGCTTACTAGCGGGGCCCCTAAGCTCCTACGAGCAGTACTTC. Full variable domain (remainder filled in from reference TRBV5-1 and TRBJ2-7): KAGVTQTPRYLIKTRGQQVTLSCSPISGHRSVSWYQQTPGQGLQFLFEYFSETQRNKGNFPGRFSGRQFSNSRSEMNVSTLELGDSALYLCASSLLAGPLSSYEQYFGPGTRLTVT.

This clonotype was observed many times. CDR3 sequence: CASSRGQFFYEQYV. DNA for the CDR3: TGTGCCAGCAGCAGGGGGCAATTCTTCTACGAGCAGTACGTC. The V gene is TRBV6-1, the J gene TRBJ2-7; 8 bases are shared with TRBD1. Germline V gene sequence: CDR1 MNHNS, CDR2 SASEGT. The ends lost 6 bases at V and 3 bases at J; junction bases unmatched: 7. The CDR3 is 14 amino acids.

This clonotype has ten or more counts. J is TRBJ2-1 and V is TRBV27, with D possibly being TRBD1 or TRBD2 (7 bases each). This CDR3 region has 17 residues. CDR1 is MNHEY and CDR2 is SMNVEV in the germline V gene (reference sequence). V was trimmed by 0 bases and J by 1 base, leaving 13 bases between them. The CDR3 DNA reads as TGTGCCAGCAGTTTATCGGTCAGGGGGGGGTCCTACAATGAGCAGTTCTTC. Its protein product is CASSLSVRGGSYNEQFF.

The chain employs TRBV5-1 and TRBJ1-5; 7 bases fit TRBD1. Trimming at V came to 1 base and at J to 3 bases, leaving 4 bases not matched to a gene. Germline loops: CDR1 SGHRS, CDR2 YFSETQ. The CDR3 consists of 15 residues. CDR3 nucleotides: TGCGCCAGCAGCTTGACAGGGGCGGACAATCAGCCCCAGCATTTT. It yields the protein CASSLTGADNQPQHF.

The chain is built from TRBV7-3 and TRBJ2-1, with D perhaps being TRBD1 or TRBD2 (5 bases each). The V gene lost 5 bases and the J gene lost 10 bases, with 18 bases spanning the gap. Germline V lookup: CDR1 SGHTA, CDR2 FQGTGA. The CDR3 sequence is 14 residues long. CDR3 nucleotide sequence: TGTGCCAGCAGCGAATCGGGGCCCAGCTGGGAGCAGTTCTTC. The encoded protein is CASSESGPSWEQFF.

The gene calls are TRBV5-6 and TRBJ2-5; 8 bases line up with TRBD2. This CDR3 has 14 residues. V shed 1 base, J shed 5 bases, and the junction held 4 bases outside the gene matches. Germline V gives CDR1 SGHDT, CDR2 YYEEEE. The CDR3: CASSLRGGWETQYF. The CDR3 DNA reads as TGTGCCAGCAGCTTGCGGGGGGGCTGGGAGACCCAGTACTTC.